The sequence of this T cell receptor beta chain was determined in a study of CD8+ T cells in alopecia areata. Sequencing relied on a cDNA template that was reverse transcribed from extracted RNA. Clones were read by immunoSEQ multiplex PCR, and TCRdb kept only the in-frame ones, dropping some. The table includes a few hundred thousand clones, approximately 65% detected once. Regarding treatment: oral pan-JAK inhibitor, 5-10 mg twice daily. On this clone itself: Its antigen remains unknown.

The germline CDR1 and CDR2 sequences are SQVTM and ANQGSEA. The CDR3 consists of 14 residues. Trimming cost V 5 bases and J 3 bases; bases outside gene matches: 5. Study observations and caveats: Persistence in scalp and blood during tofacitinib was observed for many expanded lesional clones.

The rearrangement links TRBV29-1 to TRBJ2-3; 10 bases fit TRBD1. The sample in question was CD4+ T cells sorted from blood, obtained around week 46, from a patient treated with tofacitinib. The receptor comes from a human donor with alopecia areata. The CDR3 loop is CSVRPGQGTDTQYF. Here the CDR3 DNA reads TGCAGCGTTAGGCCGGGACAGGGGACAGATACGCAGTATTTT.